The 7 T cell receptor beta chains given below trace back to one sample, sequenced in a study of PD-1 blockade in classical Hodgkin lymphoma. This table comes from immunoSEQ multiplex PCR, and its TCRdb copy is limited to in-frame clones, with some not included. This table has fewer than 40,000 clones, about 89% appearing once. Time point indicated: newly diagnosed, previously untreated cHL patient sample. CD4+ T cells were purified from thawed PBMCs by negative selection. The sample taken for sequencing was CD4+ T cells from blood. These receptors were obtained from a human donor with classical Hodgkin lymphoma.

The rearrangement joins TRBV19 to TRBJ1-2, with 12 bases matching TRBD1. Germline V CDR1 and CDR2: LNHDA, SQIVND (reference sequence). There are 16 residues in the CDR3. With 4 bases clipped from V and 0 bases from J, the junction kept 3 bases outside the gene matches. CDR3: CASSRDRGRTNYGYTF. Here the CDR3 DNA reads TGTGCCAGTAGTAGGGACAGGGGGCGAACTAACTATGGCTACACCTTC.

V and J are TRBV5-1 and TRBJ2-7; D not certain. Germline CDR1 is SGHRS and CDR2 is YFSETQ. The V and J ends lost 0 bases and 0 bases respectively, with 4 bases between them. The CDR3 has 13 amino acids. The chain's CDR3 is CASSLESSYEQYF. CDR3 DNA sequence: TGCGCCAGCAGCTTGGAAAGCTCCTACGAGCAGTACTTC.

The chain is built from TRBV5-1 and TRBJ2-3; 8 positions agree with TRBD2. This CDR3 comprises 16 residues. Germline V lookup: CDR1 SGHRS, CDR2 YFSETQ. V trimming: 0 bases; J trimming: 6 bases; junction bases outside the gene matches: 9. The CDR3 bases are TGCGCCAGCAGCTTGGAGCGGGCGGGGGGATCCGATACGCAGTATTTT. It codes for CASSLERAGGSDTQYF.

The chain is built from TRBV27 and TRBJ2-7; D is ambiguous. The V and J ends lost 7 bases and 2 bases respectively, with 21 bases between them. CDR1 and CDR2 from the germline V gene are MNHEY and SMNVEV (reference sequence). The CDR3 has 16 residues. The CDR3 coding sequence is TGTGCCAGCACTGAGGTCGGAAAACTGTTCACCTACGAGCAGTACTTC. Amino acids: CASTEVGKLFTYEQYF.

The chain employs TRBV19 and TRBJ2-2, with D hard to call. Germline V gene data show CDR1 as LNHDA and CDR2 as SQIVND (reference sequence). Trimming removed 6 bases at V and 3 bases at J, with 8 bases between. The CDR3 is made up of 13 amino acids. In DNA form, the CDR3 reads TGTGCCAGTAGGACACTTTACACCGGGGAGCTGTTTTTT. It yields the protein CASRTLYTGELFF. The variable domain in full, completed from reference TRBV19 and TRBJ2-2, reads DGGITQSPKYLFRKEGQNVTLSCEQNLNHDAMYWYRQDPGQGLRLIYYSQIVNDFQKGDIAEGYSVSREKKESFPLTVTSAQKNPTAFYLCASRTLYTGELFFGEGSRLTVL.

CDR3 sequence: CASSLGGAGTDTQYF. In DNA, the CDR3 is TGTGCCAGCAGCTTAGGTGGTGCTGGCACAGATACGCAGTATTTT. The chain links TRBV11-2 to TRBJ2-3; D is undetermined. V was shortened by 1 base and J by 1 base, with 9 bases between the two germline ends. CDR1 and CDR2 (germline): SGHAT, FQNNGV. This CDR3 is 15 amino acids long.

V gene TRBV28 combines with J gene TRBJ2-4; the match to TRBD2 covers 7 bases. J lost 8 bases, V lost 5 bases, and 9 bases had no gene match. The V gene's germline CDR1 is MDHEN and CDR2 SYDVKM. The CDR3 covers 14 residues. The CDR3 reads CASSPQWGGDIQYF. CDR3 nucleotide sequence: TGTGCCAGCAGTCCTCAGTGGGGAGGGGACATTCAGTACTTC.